Presented here are 26 T cell receptor beta chains from one specimen sequenced in a study of radiotherapy plus CTLA-4 blockade in lung cancer. The repertoire was sequenced with immunoSEQ multiplex PCR; TCRdb's copy has only in-frame clones and lacks some. This table holds 40,000 to 45,000 clones, approximately 68% found once. Sequencing used peripheral blood, obtained from a patient treated with radiotherapy plus ipilimumab. The receptors here all came from a human donor with non-small cell lung cancer who had stable disease on radiotherapy plus ipilimumab.

The chain joins TRBV6-1 to TRBJ2-1; weak D call: TRBD1 (5 bases). Germline V gene data show CDR1 as MNHNS and CDR2 as SASEGT. CDR3 length: 15 residues. Trimming pared 8 bases from V and 4 bases from J, leaving 18 bases between. For the CDR3, the DNA is TGTGCCAGCCCGTCCCGAGGACAAGAATACAATGAGCAGTTCTTC. Translating gives CASPSRGQEYNEQFF.

A few counts support this clone. The chain has TRBV6-6 and TRBJ2-7; TRBD2 is a possible D gene (6 bases). Germline V gene lookup returns CDR1 MNHNY and CDR2 SVGAGI (reference sequence). The CDR3 sequence is 12 residues long. V gave up 5 bases and J gave up 4 bases, with 9 bases separating them. The CDR3 reads CASSPGVYEQYF. The CDR3 nucleotides read TGTGCCAGCAGTCCGGGGGTATACGAGCAGTACTTC.

There are a few counts of this clone. CDR3: CASSRQGFNTEAFF. CDR3 in DNA: TGTGCCAGCAGCAGACAGGGCTTTAACACTGAAGCTTTCTTT. The chain links TRBV11-1 to TRBJ1-1; the match to TRBD1 covers 7 bases. The CDR3 loop spans 14 amino acids. The germline CDR1 and CDR2 sequences are SGHAT and FQDESV (reference sequence). V lost 5 bases, J lost 2 bases, and 5 bases stayed unmatched. Together with reference TRBV11-1 and TRBJ1-1, the CDR3 gives the full variable domain: EAEVAQSPRYKITEKSQAVAFWCDPISGHATLYWYRQILGQGPELLVQFQDESVVDDSQLPKDRFSAERLKGVDSTLKIQPAELGDSAMYLCASSRQGFNTEAFFGQGTRLTVV.

The V and J genes are TRBV14 and TRBJ1-4; no clear D. Germline CDR1 reads SGHDN; CDR2 reads FVKESK. The germline V and J ends were trimmed by 2 bases and 7 bases, with 8 bases remaining between them. The CDR3 sequence is 13 residues long. CDR3 coding DNA: TGTGCCAGCAGCCAAATATACGGTGAAAAACTGTTTTTT. Translating it yields CASSQIYGEKLFF.

The chain is built from TRBV4-3 and TRBJ1-1; no definite D call. Germline V gene lookup returns CDR1 LGHNA and CDR2 YSLEER. V lost 0 bases and J lost 3, with 5 bases in between. The CDR3 contains 13 residues. The chain's CDR3 is CASSQDLYTEAFF. CDR3 sequence (DNA): TGCGCCAGCAGCCAAGATCTTTACACTGAAGCTTTCTTT.

The sample holds a few counts of this clone. The chain carries TRBV6-5 and TRBJ1-2; no definite D call. From germline, CDR1 is MNHEY and CDR2 SVGAGI. The CDR3 has 13 residues. The V and J ends lost 6 bases and 3 bases respectively, with 11 bases between them. In DNA form, the CDR3 reads TGTGCCAGCAGAGCCCAGGCATACTATGGCTACACCTTC. Residues: CASRAQAYYGYTF.

This clone has just one count. The V gene is TRBV5-4, the J gene TRBJ1-1, with D maybe TRBD1 (5 bases). Trimming left V 4 bases short and J 0 bases short, with 7 bases between. Germline loops: CDR1 SGHNT, CDR2 YYREEE (reference sequence). This CDR3 comprises 13 residues. The CDR3 DNA reads TGTGCCAGCAGCGGGGGGATGAACACTGAAGCTTTCTTT. Translated, it gives CASSGGMNTEAFF.

The V and J genes are TRBV19 and TRBJ1-5; a weak D match, TRBD1 (5 bases). Trimming took off 3 bases at V and 5 bases at J, with 17 bases between the two ends. Germline-derived CDR1 and CDR2 are LNHDA and SQIVND (reference sequence). The CDR3 loop spans 16 amino acids. The CDR3 DNA is TGTGCCAGTAGTATCCCACGCGTCCAGGGCCATCAGCCCCAGCATTTT. Its protein product is CASSIPRVQGHQPQHF.

This clone was detected ten times or more. This chain uses TRBV10-3 with TRBJ2-1, with TRBD2 matching over 11 bases. J lost 12 bases, V lost 2 bases, and 6 bases had no gene match. CDR3 length: 14 residues. Germline V gives CDR1 ENHRY, CDR2 SYGVKD. As DNA, the CDR3 is TGTGCCATCAGTGAGCCGCGACTAGCGGGACTGCAGTTCTTC. It encodes CAISEPRLAGLQFF.

V and J are TRBV5-1 and TRBJ2-5; 12 nucleotides align to TRBD2. Germline-derived CDR1 and CDR2 are SGHRS and YFSETQ. V shed 3 bases, J shed 4 bases, and the junction held 4 bases outside the gene matches. The CDR3 is 15 residues long. Here the CDR3 DNA reads TGCGCCAGCAGCTGGACTAGCGGGGTCCTAGAGACCCAGTACTTC. Translated, it gives CASSWTSGVLETQYF. The variable domain in full, with the rest retrieved from reference TRBV5-1 and TRBJ2-5, is KAGVTQTPRYLIKTRGQQVTLSCSPISGHRSVSWYQQTPGQGLQFLFEYFSETQRNKGNFPGRFSGRQFSNSRSEMNVSTLELGDSALYLCASSWTSGVLETQYFGPGTRLLVL.

V and J are TRBV5-6 and TRBJ1-2, with 11 bases identical to TRBD1. CDR1 SGHDT and CDR2 YYEEEE come from the germline V gene. This CDR3 has 16 residues. V shed 2 bases and J 4 bases; nucleotides not matched to a gene: 7. The CDR3 is CASSFGRTGGAYGYTF. The CDR3 nucleotides are TGTGCCAGCAGCTTCGGGAGGACAGGGGGCGCCTATGGCTACACCTTC.

The genes are TRBV11-3 and TRBJ2-3; 8 nucleotides agree with TRBD2. Germline CDR1 and CDR2: SGHNT and YENEEA. The CDR3 spans 13 residues. V shed 0 bases and J 13 bases; nucleotides not matched to a gene: 6. CDR3 coding DNA: TGTGCCAGCAGCTTAGAAGCCGGGGGGGGCAAGTATTTT. Its translation is CASSLEAGGGKYF.

This clone was seen once. The CDR3 region is CASSLAGRPNYGYTF. The DNA of the CDR3 is TGTGCCAGCAGCCTAGCGGGAAGACCCAACTATGGCTACACCTTC. The chain recombines TRBV5-6 with TRBJ1-2; D ambiguous. Germline V gene sequence: CDR1 SGHDT, CDR2 YYEEEE. Between the trimmed V and J ends, which lost 4 bases and 2 bases, there was a span of 15 bases. This CDR3 comprises 15 residues.

CDR3 nucleotide sequence: TGTGCCATAAACAGGTCCCCCATGAACACTGAAGCTTTCTTT. This codes for CAINRSPMNTEAFF. The chain recombines TRBV10-3 with TRBJ1-1; TRBD1 might be the D (5 bases). The germline V and J ends were trimmed by 9 bases and 0 bases, with 14 bases remaining between them. The CDR3 sequence is 14 residues long. Per the germline V gene, CDR1 is ENHRY and CDR2 is SYGVKD.

This clone is judged medium-sized. The chain joins TRBV7-9 to TRBJ2-3; 8 bases match TRBD2. V dropped 2 bases and J dropped 6; count of bases not matched to a gene: 10. Germline CDR1 reads SEHNR; CDR2 reads FQNEAQ (reference sequence). CDR3 size: 16 residues. The CDR3 nucleotides read TGTGCCAGCAGCTTATCGGGGGGGCGGTTTGCCGATACGCAGTATTTT. Translated: CASSLSGGRFADTQYF.

The rearrangement uses TRBV5-1 and TRBJ1-4; D gene unclear. The length of the CDR3 is 14 residues. V lost 0 bases, J lost 5 bases, and 8 bases lay in between. Germline lookup yields CDR1 SGHRS and CDR2 YFSETQ. The CDR3 here is CASSLGRGNEKLFF. The CDR3 DNA follows: TGCGCCAGCAGCTTGGGCCGGGGAAATGAAAAACTGTTTTTT.

The chain is built from TRBV29-1 and TRBJ2-3, with 9 bases lining up with TRBD2. The CDR3 is made up of 13 amino acids. Germline-derived CDR1 and CDR2 are SQVTM and ANQGSEA. J lost 3 bases, V lost 6 bases, and 4 bases had no gene match. CDR3 protein: CSVDLAGTDTQYF. Here the CDR3 DNA reads TGCAGCGTGGACCTAGCGGGGACAGATACGCAGTATTTT.

This clone was seen a single time. This chain connects TRBV5-5 to TRBJ1-2; TRBD1 aligns across 9 bases. V lost 0 bases and J lost 6; bases outside the gene matches: 3. This CDR3 region has 14 residues. Looked up from germline, CDR1 is SGHKS and CDR2 is YYEKEE (reference sequence). In DNA form, the CDR3 reads TGTGCCAGCAGCTTGGCGGGACAGGGCGATGGCTACACCTTC. Its translation is CASSLAGQGDGYTF.

The chain's CDR3 is CASSHGTGIDEQYF. The CDR3 DNA reads TGCGCCAGCAGCCACGGGACAGGGATCGACGAGCAGTACTTC. V usage is TRBV5-1 and J usage is TRBJ2-7; TRBD1 agrees at 9 bases. CDR1 and CDR2 (germline): SGHRS, YFSETQ. Trimming cost V 4 bases and J 5 bases; bases outside gene matches: 7. CDR3 length: 14 amino acids. The full variable domain, with the rest looked up from reference TRBV5-1 and TRBJ2-7, is KAGVTQTPRYLIKTRGQQVTLSCSPISGHRSVSWYQQTPGQGLQFLFEYFSETQRNKGNFPGRFSGRQFSNSRSEMNVSTLELGDSALYLCASSHGTGIDEQYFGPGTRLTVT.

The table lists this clone with a few counts. The same CDR3 arises from other DNA sequences in this sample as well. V usage is TRBV29-1 and J usage is TRBJ1-2; 7 bases line up with TRBD1. The germline CDR1 and CDR2 sequences are SQVTM and ANQGSEA. V lost 4 bases and J lost 2; bases outside the gene matches: 4. The CDR3 has 13 amino acids. The CDR3 reads CSVGQGLNYGYTF. The CDR3 DNA sequence: TGCAGCGTTGGACAGGGCCTGAACTATGGCTACACCTTC.

The V call is TRBV5-1, the J call TRBJ2-1; 12 nucleotides line up with TRBD2. There are 17 residues in the CDR3. CDR1 SGHRS and CDR2 YFSETQ come from the germline V gene. Trimming removed 0 bases from V and 10 bases from J; junction bases left unmatched: 11. This CDR3 reads CASSLVLAGGSRYEQFF. CDR3 nucleotide sequence: TGCGCCAGCAGCTTGGTACTAGCGGGGGGCTCCCGATACGAGCAGTTCTTC.

The chain joins TRBV10-3 to TRBJ1-6, with TRBD1 matching 10 bases. J lost 9 bases, V lost 2 bases, and 7 bases had no gene match. The CDR3 extends over 16 amino acids. Per the germline V gene, CDR1 is ENHRY and CDR2 is SYGVKD. CDR3 coding DNA: TGTGCCATCAGTGAGGATAGGACAGGGGGTATTTCACCCCTCCACTTT. It is translated as CAISEDRTGGISPLHF.

The chain carries TRBV27 and TRBJ1-2; D unclear. This CDR3 has 15 amino acids. Germline V CDR1 and CDR2: MNHEY, SMNVEV (reference sequence). V lost 7 bases, J lost 8 bases, and 23 bases lay in between. As DNA, the CDR3 is TGTGCCAGCAAGCTGGGAGCGGGGTATATAGGGGGCTACACCTTC. Encoded protein: CASKLGAGYIGGYTF.

The V and J genes are TRBV30 and TRBJ1-5; 9 bases line up with TRBD1. The V gene's germline CDR1 is GTSNPN and CDR2 SVGIG (reference sequence). This CDR3 comprises 17 residues. Trimming cost V 5 bases and J 1 base; bases outside gene matches: 12. DNA of the CDR3: TGTGCCTGGCCCGGGACAGGGCCTCCCCGAAGCAATCAGCCCCAGCATTTT. This sequence encodes CAWPGTGPPRSNQPQHF.

The chain is built from TRBV5-6 and TRBJ2-3; 7 positions agree with TRBD1. The germline CDR1 and CDR2 sequences are SGHDT and YYEEEE. The junction had 13 bases not matched to a gene; V was cut back by 5 bases and J by 4 bases. CDR3 length equals 16 residues. CDR3 nucleotides: TGTGCCAGCAGTGGCGATCTAAGGGGGCAAGCAGATACGCAGTATTTT. It specifies CASSGDLRGQADTQYF.

The chain couples TRBV29-1 to TRBJ1-5; TRBD1 is a possible D gene (5 bases). Germline V gene lookup returns CDR1 SQVTM and CDR2 ANQGSEA. V was trimmed by 4 bases and J by 1 base, leaving 8 bases between them. There are 13 residues in the CDR3. CDR3 residues: CSVARDSNQPQHF. DNA for the CDR3: TGCAGCGTTGCGCGGGACAGCAATCAGCCCCAGCATTTT.